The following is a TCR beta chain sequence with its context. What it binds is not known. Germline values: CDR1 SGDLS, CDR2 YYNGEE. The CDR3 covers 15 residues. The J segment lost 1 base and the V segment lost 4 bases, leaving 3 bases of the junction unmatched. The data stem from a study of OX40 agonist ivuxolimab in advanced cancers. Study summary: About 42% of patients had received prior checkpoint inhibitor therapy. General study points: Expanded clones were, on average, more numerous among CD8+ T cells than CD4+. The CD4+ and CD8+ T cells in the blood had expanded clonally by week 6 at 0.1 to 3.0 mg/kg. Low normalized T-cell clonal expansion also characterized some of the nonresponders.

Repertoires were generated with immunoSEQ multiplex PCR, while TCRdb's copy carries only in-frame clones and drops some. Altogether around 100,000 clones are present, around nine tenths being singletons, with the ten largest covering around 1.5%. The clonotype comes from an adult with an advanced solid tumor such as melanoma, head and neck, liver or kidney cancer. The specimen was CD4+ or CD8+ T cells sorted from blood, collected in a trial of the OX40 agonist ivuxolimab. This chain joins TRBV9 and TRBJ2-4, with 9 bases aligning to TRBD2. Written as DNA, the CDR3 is TGTGCCAGCAGCAAAGCGGGAGGTGCCAAAAACATTCAGTACTTC. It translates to CASSKAGGAKNIQYF.